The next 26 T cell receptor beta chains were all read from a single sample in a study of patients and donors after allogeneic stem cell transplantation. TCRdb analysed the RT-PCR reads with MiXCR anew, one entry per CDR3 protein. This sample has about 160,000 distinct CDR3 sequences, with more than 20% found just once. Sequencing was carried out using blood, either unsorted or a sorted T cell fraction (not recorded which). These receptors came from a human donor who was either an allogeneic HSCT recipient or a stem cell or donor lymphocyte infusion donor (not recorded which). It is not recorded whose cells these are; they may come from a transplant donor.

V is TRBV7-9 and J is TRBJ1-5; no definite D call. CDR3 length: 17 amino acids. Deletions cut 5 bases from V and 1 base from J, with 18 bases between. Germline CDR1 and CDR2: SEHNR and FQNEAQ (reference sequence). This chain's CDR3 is CASSQSGSRASNQPQHF. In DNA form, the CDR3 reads TGTGCCAGCAGCCAATCTGGCAGTCGGGCGAGCAATCAGCCCCAGCATTTT. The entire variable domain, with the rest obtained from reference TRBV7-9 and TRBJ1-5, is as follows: DTGVSQNPRHKITKRGQNVTFRCDPISEHNRLYWYRQTLGQGPEFLTYFQNEAQLEKSRLLSDRFSAERPKGSFSTLEIQRTEQGDSAMYLCASSQSGSRASNQPQHFGDGTRLSIL.

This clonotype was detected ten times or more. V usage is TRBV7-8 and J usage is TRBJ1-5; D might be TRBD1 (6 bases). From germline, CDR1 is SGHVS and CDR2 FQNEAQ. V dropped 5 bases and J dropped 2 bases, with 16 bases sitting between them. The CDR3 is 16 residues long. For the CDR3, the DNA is TGTGCCAGCAGCCAATACCAATACAGGGGCAATCAGCCCCAGCATTTT. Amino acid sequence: CASSQYQYRGNQPQHF.

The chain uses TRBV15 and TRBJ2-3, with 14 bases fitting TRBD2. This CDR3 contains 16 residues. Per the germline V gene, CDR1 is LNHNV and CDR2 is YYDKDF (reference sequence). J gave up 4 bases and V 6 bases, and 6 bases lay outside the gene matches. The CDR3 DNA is TGTGCCACCAGATCCGGACTAGCGGGGGGACCAGATACGCAGTATTTT. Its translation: CATRSGLAGGPDTQYF.

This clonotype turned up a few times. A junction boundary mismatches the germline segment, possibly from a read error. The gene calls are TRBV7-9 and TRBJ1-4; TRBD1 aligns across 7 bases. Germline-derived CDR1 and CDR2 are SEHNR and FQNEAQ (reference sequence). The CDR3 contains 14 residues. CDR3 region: CASSYHGTDPQWVF. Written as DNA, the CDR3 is TGTGCCAGCAGCTATCATGGGACAGACCCACAATGGGTTTTT.

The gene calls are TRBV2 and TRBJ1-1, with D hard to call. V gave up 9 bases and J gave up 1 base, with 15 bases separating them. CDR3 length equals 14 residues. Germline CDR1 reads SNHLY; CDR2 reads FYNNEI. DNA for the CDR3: TGTGCCAGAGCTACTAGCGGCGGGAACACTGAAGCTTTCTTT. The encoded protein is CARATSGGNTEAFF.

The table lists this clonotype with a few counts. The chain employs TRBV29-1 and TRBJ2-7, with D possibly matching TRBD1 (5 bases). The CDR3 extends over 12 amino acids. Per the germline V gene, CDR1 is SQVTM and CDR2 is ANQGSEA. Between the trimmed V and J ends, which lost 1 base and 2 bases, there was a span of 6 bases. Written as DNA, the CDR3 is TGCAGCGTTGAAGGACAGCCCTACGAGCAGTACTTC. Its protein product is CSVEGQPYEQYF.

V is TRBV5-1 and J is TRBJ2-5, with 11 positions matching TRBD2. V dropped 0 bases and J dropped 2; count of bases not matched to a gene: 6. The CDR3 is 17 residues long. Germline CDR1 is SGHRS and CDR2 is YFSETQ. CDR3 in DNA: TGCGCCAGCAGCTTGGAGGCGGGACTAGCGGTTCAAGAGACCCAGTACTTC. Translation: CASSLEAGLAVQETQYF.

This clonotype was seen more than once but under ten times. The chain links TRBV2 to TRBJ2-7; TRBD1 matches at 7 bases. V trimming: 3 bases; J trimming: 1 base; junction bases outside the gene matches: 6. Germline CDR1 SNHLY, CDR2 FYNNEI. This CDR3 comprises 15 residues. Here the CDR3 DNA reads TGTGCCAGCAGTGAGGCCGGGACAGCTTCCTACGAGCAGTACTTC. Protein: CASSEAGTASYEQYF.

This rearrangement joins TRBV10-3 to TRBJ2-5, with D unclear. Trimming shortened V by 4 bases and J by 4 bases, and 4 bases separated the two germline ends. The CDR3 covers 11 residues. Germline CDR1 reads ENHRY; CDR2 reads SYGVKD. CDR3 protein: CAISGGETQYF. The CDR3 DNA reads TGTGCCATCAGTGGTGGAGAGACCCAGTACTTC.

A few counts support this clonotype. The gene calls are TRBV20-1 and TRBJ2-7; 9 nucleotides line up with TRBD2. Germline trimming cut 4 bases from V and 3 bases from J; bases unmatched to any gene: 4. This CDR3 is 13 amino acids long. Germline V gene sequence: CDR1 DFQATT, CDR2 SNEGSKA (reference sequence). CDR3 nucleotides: TGCAGTGCTACGCTAGCGGGAAGCTACGAGCAGTACTTC. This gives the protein CSATLAGSYEQYF.

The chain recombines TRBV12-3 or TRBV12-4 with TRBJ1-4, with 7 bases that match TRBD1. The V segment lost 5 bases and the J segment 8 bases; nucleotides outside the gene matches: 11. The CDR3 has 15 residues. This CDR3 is CASSPSDAGGEKLFF. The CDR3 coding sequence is TGTGCCAGCAGTCCGAGCGATGCAGGGGGAGAAAAACTGTTTTTT.

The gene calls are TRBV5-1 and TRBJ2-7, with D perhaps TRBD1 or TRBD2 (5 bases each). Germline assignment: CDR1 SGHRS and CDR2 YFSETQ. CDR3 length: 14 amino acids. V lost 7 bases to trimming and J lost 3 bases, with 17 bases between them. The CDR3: CASQWDGDGYEQYF. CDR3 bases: TGCGCCAGCCAATGGGACGGGGATGGCTACGAGCAGTACTTC.

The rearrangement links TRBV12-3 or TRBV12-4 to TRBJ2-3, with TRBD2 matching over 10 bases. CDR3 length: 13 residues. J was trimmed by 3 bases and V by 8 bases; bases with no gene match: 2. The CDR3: CASLSGGTDTQYF. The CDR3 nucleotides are TGTGCCAGCCTTAGCGGGGGGACAGATACGCAGTATTTT.

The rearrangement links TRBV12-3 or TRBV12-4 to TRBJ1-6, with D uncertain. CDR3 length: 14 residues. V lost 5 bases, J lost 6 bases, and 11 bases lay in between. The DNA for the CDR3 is TGTGCCAGCAGTCCGGGTCACCTTAATTCACCCCTCCACTTT. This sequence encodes CASSPGHLNSPLHF.

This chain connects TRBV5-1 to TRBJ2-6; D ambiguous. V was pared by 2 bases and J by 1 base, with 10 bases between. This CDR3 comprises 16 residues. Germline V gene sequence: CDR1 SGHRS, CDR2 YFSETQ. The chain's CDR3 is CASSFFLGSGANVLTF. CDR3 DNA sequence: TGCGCCAGCAGCTTTTTTTTGGGATCTGGGGCCAACGTCCTGACTTTC. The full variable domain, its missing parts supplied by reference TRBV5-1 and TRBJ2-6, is KAGVTQTPRYLIKTRGQQVTLSCSPISGHRSVSWYQQTPGQGLQFLFEYFSETQRNKGNFPGRFSGRQFSNSRSEMNVSTLELGDSALYLCASSFFLGSGANVLTFGAGSRLTVL.

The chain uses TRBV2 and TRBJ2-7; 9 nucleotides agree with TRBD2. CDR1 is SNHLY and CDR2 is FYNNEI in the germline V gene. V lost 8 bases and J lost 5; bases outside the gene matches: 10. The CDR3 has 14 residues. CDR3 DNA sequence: TGTGCCAGCGATCTGACTAGCGGAAACGACGAGCAGTACTTC. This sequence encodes CASDLTSGNDEQYF.

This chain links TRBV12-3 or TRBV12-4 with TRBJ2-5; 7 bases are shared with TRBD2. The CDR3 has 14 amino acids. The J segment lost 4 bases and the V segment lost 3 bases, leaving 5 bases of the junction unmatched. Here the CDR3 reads CASSFGGRVETQYF. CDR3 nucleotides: TGTGCCAGCAGTTTCGGCGGGAGAGTAGAGACCCAGTACTTC.

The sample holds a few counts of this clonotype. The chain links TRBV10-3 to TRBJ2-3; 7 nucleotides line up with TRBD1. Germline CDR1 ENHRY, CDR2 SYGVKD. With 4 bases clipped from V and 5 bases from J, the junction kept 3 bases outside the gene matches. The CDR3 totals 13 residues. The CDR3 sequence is CAISGTGLDTQYF. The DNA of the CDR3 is TGTGCCATCAGTGGGACAGGTTTAGATACGCAGTATTTT.

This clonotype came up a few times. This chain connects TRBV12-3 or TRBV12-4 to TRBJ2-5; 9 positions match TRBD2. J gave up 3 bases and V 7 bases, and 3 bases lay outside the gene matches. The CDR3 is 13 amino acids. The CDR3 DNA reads TGTGCCAGCACAATAGCGGGAGAAGAGACCCAGTACTTC. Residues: CASTIAGEETQYF.

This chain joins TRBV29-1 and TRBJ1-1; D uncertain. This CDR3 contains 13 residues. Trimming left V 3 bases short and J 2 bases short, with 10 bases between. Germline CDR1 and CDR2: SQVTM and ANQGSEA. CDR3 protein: CSVEEVLNTEAFF. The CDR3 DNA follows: TGCAGCGTTGAGGAGGTTTTAAACACTGAAGCTTTCTTT.

The CDR3 protein is CASSRGQGNNEQFF. Written as DNA, the CDR3 is TGTGCCAGCAGCAGGGGACAGGGGAACAATGAGCAGTTCTTC. The gene calls are TRBV21-1 and TRBJ2-1; the table's D call, TRBD1, was not checked against the DNA. TRBV21-1 constitutes a pseudogene. The CDR3 length is 14 residues.

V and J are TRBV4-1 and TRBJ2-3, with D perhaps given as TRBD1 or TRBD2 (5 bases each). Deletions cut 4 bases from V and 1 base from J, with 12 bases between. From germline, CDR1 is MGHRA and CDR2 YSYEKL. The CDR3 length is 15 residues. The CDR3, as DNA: TGCGCCAGCAGCCTGGTTCCGGGGCGCACAGATACGCAGTATTTT. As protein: CASSLVPGRTDTQYF.

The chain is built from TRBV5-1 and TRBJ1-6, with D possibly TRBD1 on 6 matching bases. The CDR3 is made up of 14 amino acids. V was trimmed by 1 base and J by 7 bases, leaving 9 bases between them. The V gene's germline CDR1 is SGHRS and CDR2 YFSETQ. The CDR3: CASSLTRGNSPLHF. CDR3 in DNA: TGCGCCAGCAGCTTGACCAGGGGCAATTCACCCCTCCACTTT.

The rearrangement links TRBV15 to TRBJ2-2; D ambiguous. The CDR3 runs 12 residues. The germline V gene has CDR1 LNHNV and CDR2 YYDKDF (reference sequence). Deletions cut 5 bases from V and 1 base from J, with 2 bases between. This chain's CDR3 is CATSRNTGELFF. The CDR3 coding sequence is TGTGCCACCAGCCGGAACACCGGGGAGCTGTTTTTT.

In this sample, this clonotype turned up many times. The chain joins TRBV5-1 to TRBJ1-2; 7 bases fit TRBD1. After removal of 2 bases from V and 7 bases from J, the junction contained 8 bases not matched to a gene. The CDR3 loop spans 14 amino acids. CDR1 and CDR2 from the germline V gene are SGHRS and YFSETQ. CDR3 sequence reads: CASSFTGVPSGYTF. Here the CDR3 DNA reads TGCGCCAGCAGCTTTACAGGGGTTCCGAGTGGCTACACCTTC.

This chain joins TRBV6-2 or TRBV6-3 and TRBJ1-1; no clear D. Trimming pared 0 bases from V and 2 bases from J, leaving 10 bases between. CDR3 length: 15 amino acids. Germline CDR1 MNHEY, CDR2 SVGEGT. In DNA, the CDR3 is TGTGCCAGCAGTTACTCGCCCCTGCTTAACACTGAAGCTTTCTTT. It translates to CASSYSPLLNTEAFF.